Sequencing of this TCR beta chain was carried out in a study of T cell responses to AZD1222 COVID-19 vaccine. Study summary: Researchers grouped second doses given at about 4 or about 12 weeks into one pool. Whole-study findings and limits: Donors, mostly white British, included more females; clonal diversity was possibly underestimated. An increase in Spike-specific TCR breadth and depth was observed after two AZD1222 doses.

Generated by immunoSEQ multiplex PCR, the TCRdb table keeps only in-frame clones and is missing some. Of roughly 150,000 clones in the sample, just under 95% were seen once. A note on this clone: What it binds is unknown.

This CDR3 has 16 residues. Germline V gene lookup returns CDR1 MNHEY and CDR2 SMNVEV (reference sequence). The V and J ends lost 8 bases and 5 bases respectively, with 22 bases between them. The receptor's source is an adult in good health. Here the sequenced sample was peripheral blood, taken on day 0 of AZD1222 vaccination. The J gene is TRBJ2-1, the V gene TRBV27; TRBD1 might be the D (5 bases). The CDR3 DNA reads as TGTGCCAGCCGATTTCGGACAACTGGAGTCGACAATGAGCAGTTCTTC. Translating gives CASRFRTTGVDNEQFF.